This T cell receptor (beta chain) was recorded in a study of blood T cell repertoires in COVID-19. In the study overall: PBMCs, B-cell-depleted T cells, or T cells were the source of the cDNA or gDNA that made up the material.

Donors of Cohort 3 who recovered were those that had two negative PCRs, clearance, or symptom resolution. Sequenced by immunoSEQ multiplex PCR; TCRdb stores in-frame clones only, minus some. The table has approximately 270,000 clones, nearly 90% seen once. V lost 3 bases to trimming and J lost 2 bases, with 8 bases between them. Germline V CDR1 and CDR2: SGHTA, FQGNSA. This CDR3 spans 14 amino acids. The source is a woman aged 55-75 years who had recovered from COVID-19. The source material was PBMCs or T cells enriched from blood (not recorded which). The chain links TRBV7-2 to TRBJ1-5; D possibly corresponds to TRBD1 (5 bases). In nucleotides, the CDR3 is TGTGCCAGCAGCTTGGCCAGGGGCAATCAGCCCCAGCATTTT. Encoded protein: CASSLARGNQPQHF.